This entry describes one TCR beta chain. As originally analysed: Nucleated cell number was recorded as an estimate derived from reference gene primer amplification. Profiling relied on immunoSEQ multiplex PCR, and the TCRdb table lists in-frame clones only, not all of them. That table furnishes V, J and clone size, whereas the DNA furnished D and trimming. The repertoire holds around 160,000 clones, with around 84% as singletons. This sample is drawn from a study of blood T cell repertoires in COVID-19. About the research overall: COVID-19 samples, acute and convalescent, were from the United States, Italy and Spain.

Everyone who took part was roughly 18 to 89 years old, and they came from about 25 US areas. Participants were placed into cohorts based on the clinical history they reported. Germline assignment: CDR1 MNHEY and CDR2 SMNVEV (reference sequence). The V gene end was trimmed by 10 bases and the J gene end by 4 bases; junction bases not matched to a gene: 5. The CDR3 is 14 amino acids. The source of this sequence is a woman between 45 and 65 years old who had been exposed to COVID-19. The chain has TRBV27 and TRBJ2-2, with 11 bases matching TRBD2. What was sequenced was PBMCs or T cells enriched from blood (not recorded which). CDR3 protein: CATIAGGATGELFF. The CDR3 DNA follows: TGTGCCACCATAGCGGGGGGGGCCACCGGGGAGCTGTTTTTT.